These 9 T cell receptor beta chains were sequenced from one sample in a study of blood T cell repertoires in COVID-19. Sequencing used immunoSEQ multiplex PCR; TCRdb keeps in-frame clones, though not all of them. Here the sample spans more than 12,000 clones, around nine tenths being singletons. Input material: peripheral blood. These receptors were collected from a human donor in a cohort sampled during active COVID-19.

This clone has just one count. CDR3 region: CASSPETGLSDYGYTF. DNA for the CDR3: TGTGCCAGCAGCCCCGAGACAGGGCTATCAGACTATGGCTACACCTTC. The chain joins TRBV11-2 to TRBJ1-2; 7 positions match TRBD1. CDR1 and CDR2 from the germline V gene are SGHAT and FQNNGV. J was trimmed by 3 bases and V by 5 bases; bases with no gene match: 12. The CDR3 is made up of 16 amino acids.

V usage is TRBV7-2 and J usage is TRBJ2-7, with 7 bases lining up with TRBD2. Germline V gene data show CDR1 as SGHTA and CDR2 as FQGNSA. This CDR3 has 15 amino acids. J lost 0 bases, V lost 6 bases, and 8 bases had no gene match. The CDR3 is CASRVSGTDSYEQYF. CDR3 bases: TGTGCCAGCAGGGTAAGCGGGACTGACTCCTACGAGCAGTACTTC.

The CDR3 loop is CASSFSDQEPQHF. DNA for the CDR3: TGTGCCAGCAGCTTCTCTGACCAGGAGCCCCAGCATTTT. The chain couples TRBV7-8 to TRBJ1-5, with D unclear. The V end lost 3 bases, the J end lost 8 bases, and 11 bases lay between the germline ends. Germline values: CDR1 SGHVS, CDR2 FQNEAQ. The CDR3 is 13 amino acids.

The V and J genes are TRBV4-1 and TRBJ1-2; D may be TRBD1 (6 bases). The CDR3 spans 15 residues. The ends were cut back, 0 bases at V and 8 bases at J, with 16 bases in the middle. The germline V gene has CDR1 MGHRA and CDR2 YSYEKL. CDR3 in DNA: TGCGCCAGCAGCCAAGAGGGACCCCAGGGGTCCGGCTACACCTTC. Translation gives CASSQEGPQGSGYTF.

Comment on this clone: The junction departs from germline at one end; a sequencing error may be responsible. The chain carries TRBV9 and TRBJ2-3, with D unresolved. This CDR3 spans 15 amino acids. In germline, CDR1 is SGDLS, CDR2 YYNGEE. The CDR3 sequence is CASSVEWSGTDAQYF. CDR3 nucleotides: TGTGCCAGCAGCGTAGAATGGTCCGGCACAGATGCGCAGTATTTT. Supplemented by reference TRBV9 and TRBJ2-3, the full variable domain reads DSGVTQTPKHLITATGQRVTLRCSPRSGDLSVYWYQQSLDQGLQFLIQYYNGEERAKGNILERFSAQQFPDLHSELNLSSLELGDSALYFCASSVEWSGTDAQYFGPGTRLTVL.

The chain links TRBV7-9 to TRBJ2-5; D is ambiguous. Trimming shortened V by 5 bases and J by 5 bases, and 9 bases separated the two germline ends. Per germline, CDR1 SEHNR and CDR2 FQNEAQ (reference sequence). This CDR3 comprises 12 residues. The CDR3 DNA follows: TGTGCCAGCAGCCTACCCTTGGAGACCCAGTACTTC. It yields the protein CASSLPLETQYF. Variable domain in full (rest from reference TRBV7-9 and TRBJ2-5): DTGVSQNPRHKITKRGQNVTFRCDPISEHNRLYWYRQTLGQGPEFLTYFQNEAQLEKSRLLSDRFSAERPKGSFSTLEIQRTEQGDSAMYLCASSLPLETQYFGPGTRLLVL.

The chain joins TRBV7-9 to TRBJ2-1; 7 bases are shared with TRBD2. J gave up 8 bases and V 5 bases, and 9 bases lay outside the gene matches. Looked up from germline, CDR1 is SEHNR and CDR2 is FQNEAQ (reference sequence). The CDR3 extends over 14 amino acids. This CDR3 reads CASSPRGGPDEQFF. The CDR3 region has the DNA TGTGCCAGCAGCCCCCGGGGAGGGCCAGATGAGCAGTTCTTC.

CDR3 region: CASRGGTGGSSSGNTIYF. In nucleotides, the CDR3 is TGTGCCAGCAGGGGGGGAACAGGGGGCTCAAGCTCTGGAAACACCATATATTTT. The rearrangement uses TRBV27 and TRBJ1-3, with 9 bases that match TRBD1. CDR1 MNHEY and CDR2 SMNVEV come from the germline V gene (reference sequence). CDR3 size: 18 residues. Trimming cost V 6 bases and J 0 bases; bases outside gene matches: 12.

The genes are TRBV4-3 and TRBJ2-5; D might be TRBD2 (5 bases). Trimming left V 0 bases short and J 2 bases short, with 16 bases between. Germline CDR1 LGHNA, CDR2 YSLEER. There are 17 residues in the CDR3. Written as DNA, the CDR3 is TGCGCCAGCAGCCAAGATGTGGGGAGCAATGTACAAGAGACCCAGTACTTC. As protein: CASSQDVGSNVQETQYF.